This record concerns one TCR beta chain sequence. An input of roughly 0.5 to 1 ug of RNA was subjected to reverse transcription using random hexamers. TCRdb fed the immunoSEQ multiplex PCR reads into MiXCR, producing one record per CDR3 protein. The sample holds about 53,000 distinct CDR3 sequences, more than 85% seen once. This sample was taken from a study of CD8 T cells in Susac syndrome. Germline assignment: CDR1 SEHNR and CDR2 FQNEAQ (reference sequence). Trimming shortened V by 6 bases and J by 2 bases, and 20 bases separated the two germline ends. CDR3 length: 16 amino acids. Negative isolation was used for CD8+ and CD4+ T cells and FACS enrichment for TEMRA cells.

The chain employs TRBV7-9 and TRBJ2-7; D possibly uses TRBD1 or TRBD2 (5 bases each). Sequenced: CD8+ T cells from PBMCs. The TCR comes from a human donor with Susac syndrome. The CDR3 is CASSQWSGTSPYEQYF. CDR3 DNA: TGTGCCAGCAGTCAGTGGTCCGGGACGAGTCCCTACGAGCAGTACTTC. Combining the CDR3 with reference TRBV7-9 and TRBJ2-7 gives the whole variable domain DTGVSQNPRHKITKRGQNVTFRCDPISEHNRLYWYRQTLGQGPEFLTYFQNEAQLEKSRLLSDRFSAERPKGSFSTLEIQRTEQGDSAMYLCASSQWSGTSPYEQYFGPGTRLTVT.